This TCR beta chain appears in the sequencing data of a study of T cells after yellow fever vaccination. This CDR3 is 15 amino acids long. Germline V gives CDR1 MNHEY, CDR2 SMNVEV (reference sequence). The J segment lost 5 bases and the V segment lost 5 bases, leaving 12 bases of the junction unmatched. They built TCR cDNA with 5'RACE template switching, a step that put in a universal primer site and UMIs. TCRdb re-called the 5' RACE reads through MiXCR, storing one row per CDR3 protein. The sample has approximately 260,000 distinct CDR3 sequences; 10% to 15% are singletons. The V call is TRBV27, the J call TRBJ2-7; 7 nucleotides agree with TRBD2. Sequenced here: CD4+ T cells sorted from PBMCs, sampled 45 days after the yellow fever booster vaccination. This receptor was taken from a man aged 25-40 years who received the YFV17D yellow fever vaccine. The CDR3 region is CASSPRGRARDEQYF. CDR3 DNA sequence: TGTGCCAGCAGTCCCCGGGGGAGGGCTAGGGACGAGCAGTACTTC.